What follows are 25 T cell receptor beta chains derived from one specimen sequenced in a study of shared clonotypes between healthy human individuals. Profiling relied on immunoSEQ multiplex PCR, and the TCRdb table lists in-frame clones only, not all of them. Of over 2,000,000 clones listed, 90% to 95% are singletons. CD45RO-negative CD8 cells positively selected for CCR7 made up the naive population, which excluded terminally differentiated effector memory CD45RA+ cells. Sequencing was carried out using naive CD8+ T cells from PBMCs. Every receptor here comes from a man aged 18-30 years in good health. Some clones in this sample may be carry-over from other donors' samples.

This sequence joins TRBV6-5 and TRBJ2-7; no clear D gene. Trimming shortened V by 5 bases and J by 3 bases, and 11 bases separated the two germline ends. The CDR3 sequence is 13 residues long. The germline V gene has CDR1 MNHEY and CDR2 SVGAGI. This CDR3 is CASSIAGIYEQYF. CDR3 nucleotides: TGTGCCAGCAGTATAGCTGGGATCTACGAGCAGTACTTC.

This sequence joins TRBV10-2 and TRBJ2-1; 14 nucleotides line up with TRBD2. Germline CDR1 and CDR2: WSHSY and SAAADI. The J segment lost 9 bases and the V segment lost 2 bases, leaving 3 bases of the junction unmatched. The CDR3 totals 15 residues. CDR3 region: CASSEGLAGGFEQFF. CDR3 DNA: TGCGCCAGCAGTGAGGGACTAGCGGGAGGTTTTGAGCAGTTCTTC.

This clone was counted between two and nine times. The chain links TRBV29-1 to TRBJ1-2; D is ambiguous. The V gene lost 5 bases and the J gene lost 4 bases, with 14 bases spanning the gap. Germline CDR1 reads SQVTM; CDR2 reads ANQGSEA. The CDR3 runs 13 residues. CDR3 DNA sequence: TGCAGCGTTATGACGGTAAAGGTCTATGGCTACACCTTC. It encodes CSVMTVKVYGYTF. Full variable domain (remainder filled in from reference TRBV29-1 and TRBJ1-2): SAVISQKPSRDICQRGTSLTIQCQVDSQVTMMFWYRQQPGQSLTLIATANQGSEATYESGFVIDKFPISRPNLTFSTLTVSNMSPEDSSIYLCSVMTVKVYGYTFGSGTRLTVV.

The chain carries TRBV30 and TRBJ1-3; weak D call: TRBD1 (6 bases). Per the germline V gene, CDR1 is GTSNPN and CDR2 is SVGIG (reference sequence). This CDR3 has 16 residues. With 5 bases removed from V and 1 base from J, the gap between germline ends came to 18 bases. The DNA for the CDR3 is TGTGCCTGGCGCGGGTGGGGGCGAGAATCTGGAAACACCATATATTTT. Protein product: CAWRGWGRESGNTIYF.

DNA for the CDR3: TGCGCCAGCAGCCCTCTTTTGACCCCGTACTACGAGCAGTACTTC. It encodes CASSPLLTPYYEQYF. The chain carries TRBV4-1 and TRBJ2-7; D gene ambiguous. The CDR3 runs to 15 residues. V shed 4 bases and J shed 3 bases, with 16 bases lying between them. The germline CDR1 and CDR2 sequences are MGHRA and YSYEKL.

The chain couples TRBV14 to TRBJ2-4, with D unresolved. The length of the CDR3 is 16 residues. Germline CDR1 SGHDN, CDR2 FVKESK. Trimming took 0 bases from V and 3 from J, leaving 12 bases between them. The CDR3 region is CASSQEAWAGKNIQYF. The CDR3 region has the DNA TGTGCCAGCAGCCAAGAGGCATGGGCTGGCAAAAACATTCAGTACTTC. Looking up the rest from reference TRBV14 and TRBJ2-4 gives the full variable domain: EAGVTQFPSHSVIEKGQTVTLRCDPISGHDNLYWYRRVMGKEIKFLLHFVKESKQDESGMPNNRFLAERTGGTYSTLKVQPAELEDSGVYFCASSQEAWAGKNIQYFGAGTRLSVL.

The gene calls are TRBV15 and TRBJ1-2, with a weak D call TRBD1 (6 bases). The CDR3 runs 15 residues. Trimming took off 3 bases at V and 4 bases at J, with 15 bases between the two ends. Per germline, CDR1 LNHNV and CDR2 YYDKDF (reference sequence). The CDR3 coding sequence is TGTGCCACCAGCAGTGTCAGGGGACACGTCTATGGCTACACCTTC. Translating it yields CATSSVRGHVYGYTF.

This clone was counted once. The rearrangement joins TRBV11-2 to TRBJ2-5; D not certain. Looked up from germline, CDR1 is SGHAT and CDR2 is FQNNGV. The V end was cut by 5 bases, the J end by 0 bases, with 13 bases between. CDR3 length: 15 residues. The CDR3, as DNA: TGTGCCAGCAGCAGTAGACGGAGAGACCAAGAGACCCAGTACTTC. It codes for CASSSRRRDQETQYF.

The chain carries TRBV27 and TRBJ2-7, with TRBD2 identical over 8 bases. The CDR3 length is 13 residues. From germline, CDR1 is MNHEY and CDR2 SMNVEV (reference sequence). With V trimmed by 9 bases and J by 3 bases, 7 bases remained unmatched. The CDR3 here is CASSTSAYYEQYF. CDR3 DNA sequence: TGTGCCAGTTCGACTAGCGCCTACTACGAGCAGTACTTC.

The chain combines TRBV27 with TRBJ2-7; 8 nucleotides align to TRBD1. V gave up 4 bases and J gave up 4 bases; unmatched junction bases: 9. This CDR3 spans 15 amino acids. CDR1 MNHEY and CDR2 SMNVEV come from the germline V gene (reference sequence). This CDR3 is CASSSTGTGPYEQYF. The CDR3 DNA is TGTGCCAGCAGTTCCACCGGGACAGGACCTTACGAGCAGTACTTC.

The chain uses TRBV15 and TRBJ1-3; the D gene is possibly TRBD1 (5 bases). V lost 5 bases to trimming and J lost 0 bases, with 14 bases between them. The CDR3 runs to 16 residues. CDR1 is LNHNV, CDR2 YYDKDF, per germline (reference sequence). CDR3 region: CATSGTGRNSGNTIYF. CDR3 in DNA: TGTGCCACCAGCGGAACGGGACGGAACTCTGGAAACACCATATATTTT. Drawing the rest from reference TRBV15 and TRBJ1-3, the complete variable domain is DAMVIQNPRYQVTQFGKPVTLSCSQTLNHNVMYWYQQKSSQAPKLLFHYYDKDFNNEADTPDNFQSRRPNTSFCFLDIRSPGLGDTAMYLCATSGTGRNSGNTIYFGEGSWLTVV.

V usage is TRBV7-9 and J usage is TRBJ2-4; 7 nucleotides agree with TRBD2. The CDR3 loop spans 16 amino acids. The J segment lost 2 bases and the V segment lost 5 bases, leaving 9 bases of the junction unmatched. The germline CDR1 and CDR2 sequences are SEHNR and FQNEAQ (reference sequence). The DNA for the CDR3 is TGTGCCAGCAGCCCCCGGGGGGAAATTTCCAAAAACATTCAGTACTTC. Translated, it gives CASSPRGEISKNIQYF.

This clone was seen more than once but under ten times. The V and J genes are TRBV4-1 and TRBJ1-5; 7 nucleotides align to TRBD1. V gave up 1 base and J gave up 5 bases; unmatched junction bases: 5. Germline CDR1 and CDR2: MGHRA and YSYEKL. The length of the CDR3 is 15 residues. In DNA, the CDR3 is TGCGCCAGCAGCCAAGGACCGGGACAGCATCAGCCCCAGCATTTT. It yields the protein CASSQGPGQHQPQHF.

This sequence joins TRBV28 and TRBJ2-7; 9 bases are a match to TRBD2. The CDR3 loop spans 17 amino acids. Germline lookup yields CDR1 MDHEN and CDR2 SYDVKM. V lost 3 bases, J lost 4 bases, and 13 bases stayed unmatched. CDR3 DNA: TGTGCCAGCAGTTTGAGGGGTTTAGCGGGAGATTGGTACGAGCAGTACTTC. The encoded protein is CASSLRGLAGDWYEQYF. Combining the CDR3 with reference TRBV28 and TRBJ2-7 gives the whole variable domain DVKVTQSSRYLVKRTGEKVFLECVQDMDHENMFWYRQDPGLGLRLIYFSYDVKMKEKGDIPEGYSVSREKKERFSLILESASTNQTSMYLCASSLRGLAGDWYEQYFGPGTRLTVT.

A note on this clone: At one boundary the junction diverges from the germline segment, which might be a read error. The same CDR3 arises from other DNA sequences in this sample as well. The CDR3 bases are TGTGCTTGGAGTGTAATCAGCCGGTCCGGGGAGCTGTTTTTT. This codes for CAWSVISRSGELFF. The chain has TRBV30 and TRBJ2-2; the D is unclear. CDR1 GTSNPN and CDR2 SVGIG come from the germline V gene (reference sequence). This CDR3 has 14 amino acids.

With respect to this clone: The same CDR3 also results from other DNA sequences found in this sample. The chain uses TRBV7-9 and TRBJ1-2; D is undetermined. The V gene lost 3 bases and the J gene lost 4 bases, with 9 bases spanning the gap. CDR3 length: 13 amino acids. Germline CDR1 is SEHNR and CDR2 is FQNEAQ (reference sequence). CDR3 in amino acids: CASSFGDSYGYTF. DNA of the CDR3: TGTGCCAGCAGCTTTGGGGATAGCTATGGCTACACCTTC. The whole variable domain, remainder taken from reference TRBV7-9 and TRBJ1-2, is DTGVSQNPRHKITKRGQNVTFRCDPISEHNRLYWYRQTLGQGPEFLTYFQNEAQLEKSRLLSDRFSAERPKGSFSTLEIQRTEQGDSAMYLCASSFGDSYGYTFGSGTRLTVV.

V gene TRBV7-9 combines with J gene TRBJ2-3; 10 nucleotides match TRBD1. The CDR3 consists of 15 residues. The J segment lost 1 base and the V segment lost 4 bases, leaving 2 bases of the junction unmatched. Germline assignment: CDR1 SEHNR and CDR2 FQNEAQ (reference sequence). The CDR3 sequence: CASSSDRGGTDTQYF. DNA of the CDR3: TGTGCCAGCAGCTCGGACAGGGGGGGCACAGATACGCAGTATTTT.

A single count supports this clone. The gene calls are TRBV5-4 and TRBJ1-2; the D is unclear. This CDR3 contains 13 residues. V gave up 1 base and J gave up 2 bases, with 6 bases separating them. Germline values: CDR1 SGHNT, CDR2 YYREEE (reference sequence). The chain's CDR3 is CASSLLENYGYTF. CDR3 nucleotide sequence: TGTGCCAGCAGCTTGCTAGAGAACTATGGCTACACCTTC.

The chain's CDR3 is CASSSAPYNRDGSPFYGYTF. In DNA form, the CDR3 reads TGCGCCAGCAGCTCCGCGCCATACAACCGGGACGGGTCCCCCTTCTATGGCTACACCTTC. The gene calls are TRBV5-1 and TRBJ1-2, with D perhaps matching TRBD1 (5 bases). V lost 3 bases and J lost 4, with 31 bases in between. Germline-derived CDR1 and CDR2 are SGHRS and YFSETQ. The CDR3 is 20 residues long.

This clone was observed once. At one end, the junction sequence differs from germline, possibly due to a read error. The genes are TRBV19 and TRBJ2-7, with D hard to call. CDR3 size: 14 residues. Germline-derived CDR1 and CDR2 are LNHDA and SQIVND (reference sequence). The DNA for the CDR3 is TGTGCCAGTAGTATTTTTTTGTACCAGGAACCCGCGGTATGG. Protein product: CASSIFLYQEPAVW.

This clone was counted a single time. The CDR3, as DNA: TGTGCCAGCAGCCAAAAAACAGGGGGTGAAGCTTTCTTT. Its protein product is CASSQKTGGEAFF. The chain uses TRBV4-2 and TRBJ1-1; 8 bases align to TRBD1. Trimming cost V 2 bases and J 7 bases; bases outside gene matches: 3. The germline CDR1 and CDR2 sequences are LGHNA and YNFKEQ. This CDR3 has 13 amino acids.

In this sample, this clone turned up once. The sample carries other DNA sequences with the same CDR3. The chain couples TRBV27 to TRBJ2-7; tentative D call: TRBD1 (6 bases). V lost 5 bases, J lost 2 bases, and 10 bases lay in between. The CDR3 is made up of 13 amino acids. In germline, CDR1 is MNHEY, CDR2 SMNVEV (reference sequence). This chain's CDR3 is CASSPGQTYEQYF. DNA of the CDR3: TGTGCCAGCAGTCCTGGACAGACCTACGAGCAGTACTTC.

V is TRBV19 and J is TRBJ2-6, with D hard to call. CDR1 is LNHDA and CDR2 is SQIVND in the germline V gene (reference sequence). This CDR3 region has 16 residues. The ends were cut back, 5 bases at V and 0 bases at J, with 11 bases in the middle. The CDR3 sequence: CASSPTESSGANVLTF. The CDR3, as DNA: TGTGCCAGTAGTCCAACGGAGAGCTCTGGGGCCAACGTCCTGACTTTC.

V usage is TRBV28 and J usage is TRBJ2-1; 8 bases map to TRBD1. CDR3 length: 14 residues. V shed 4 bases and J 7 bases; nucleotides not matched to a gene: 6. In germline, CDR1 is MDHEN, CDR2 SYDVKM. CDR3 nucleotide sequence: TGTGCCAGCAGTTGGACAGGGTTGATAAATGAGCAGTTCTTC. Residues: CASSWTGLINEQFF. The full variable domain, its missing parts supplied by reference TRBV28 and TRBJ2-1, is DVKVTQSSRYLVKRTGEKVFLECVQDMDHENMFWYRQDPGLGLRLIYFSYDVKMKEKGDIPEGYSVSREKKERFSLILESASTNQTSMYLCASSWTGLINEQFFGPGTRLTVL.

The chain couples TRBV7-3 to TRBJ1-4; 7 positions match TRBD1. CDR3 length: 18 amino acids. Germline CDR1 and CDR2: SGHTA and FQGTGA. With V trimmed by 8 bases and J by 0 bases, 15 bases remained unmatched. CDR3 amino acids: CASRRAGQRVATNEKLFF. Here the CDR3 DNA reads TGTGCCAGCCGTCGAGCGGGACAGCGAGTTGCAACTAATGAAAAACTGTTTTTT.